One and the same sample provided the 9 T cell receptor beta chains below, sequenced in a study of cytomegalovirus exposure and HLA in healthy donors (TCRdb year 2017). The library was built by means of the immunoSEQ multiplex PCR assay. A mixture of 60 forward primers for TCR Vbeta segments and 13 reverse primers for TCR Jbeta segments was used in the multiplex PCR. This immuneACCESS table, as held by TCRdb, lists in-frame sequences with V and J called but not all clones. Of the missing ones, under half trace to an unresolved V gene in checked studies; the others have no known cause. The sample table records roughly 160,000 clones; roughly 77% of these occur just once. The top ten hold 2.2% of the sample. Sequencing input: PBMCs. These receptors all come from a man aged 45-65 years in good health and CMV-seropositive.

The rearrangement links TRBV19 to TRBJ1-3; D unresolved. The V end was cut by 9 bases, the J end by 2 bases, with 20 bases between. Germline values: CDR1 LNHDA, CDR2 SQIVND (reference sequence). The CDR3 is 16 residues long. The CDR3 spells CARKNRYGVPGNTIYF. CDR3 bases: TGTGCCAGAAAAAACCGGTACGGGGTACCTGGAAACACCATATATTTT.

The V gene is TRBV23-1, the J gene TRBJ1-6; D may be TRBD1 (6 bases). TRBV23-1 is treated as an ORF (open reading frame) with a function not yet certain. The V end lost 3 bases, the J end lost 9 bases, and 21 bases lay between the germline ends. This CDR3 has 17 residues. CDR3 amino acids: CASSQTAGVAHTSPLHF. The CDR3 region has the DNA TGCGCCAGCAGTCAGACTGCAGGGGTGGCCCATACTTCACCCCTCCACTTT.

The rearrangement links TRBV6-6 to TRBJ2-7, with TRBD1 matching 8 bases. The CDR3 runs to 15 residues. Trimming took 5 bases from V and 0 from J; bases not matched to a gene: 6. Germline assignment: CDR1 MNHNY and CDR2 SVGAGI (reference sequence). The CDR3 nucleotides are TGTGCCAGCAGTGCATTAGGACAGGGCTCCTACGAGCAGTACTTC. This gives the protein CASSALGQGSYEQYF.

This CDR3 reads CASSYQQAPAFF. DNA for the CDR3: TGTGCCAGCAGTTATCAACAGGCTCCCGCTTTCTTT. V and J are TRBV2 and TRBJ1-1; maybe TRBD1 (5 bases). Germline assignment: CDR1 SNHLY and CDR2 FYNNEI. The CDR3 extends over 12 amino acids. The germline V and J ends were trimmed by 5 bases and 11 bases, with 15 bases remaining between them.

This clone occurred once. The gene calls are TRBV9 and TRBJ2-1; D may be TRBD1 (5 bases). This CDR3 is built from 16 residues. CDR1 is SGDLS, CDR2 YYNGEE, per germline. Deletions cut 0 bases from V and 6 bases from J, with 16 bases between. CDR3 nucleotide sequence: TGTGCCAGCAGCGTAGATCCGACAGATAGTCTCAATGAGCAGTTCTTC. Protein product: CASSVDPTDSLNEQFF. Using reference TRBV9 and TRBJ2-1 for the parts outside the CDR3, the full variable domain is DSGVTQTPKHLITATGQRVTLRCSPRSGDLSVYWYQQSLDQGLQFLIQYYNGEERAKGNILERFSAQQFPDLHSELNLSSLELGDSALYFCASSVDPTDSLNEQFFGPGTRLTVL.

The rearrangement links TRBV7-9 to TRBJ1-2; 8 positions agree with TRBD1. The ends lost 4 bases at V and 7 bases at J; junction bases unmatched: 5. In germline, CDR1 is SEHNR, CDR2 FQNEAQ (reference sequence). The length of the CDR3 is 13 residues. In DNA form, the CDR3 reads TGTGCCAGCAGCTCGGACAGGGCGAGTGGCTACACCTTC. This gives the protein CASSSDRASGYTF.

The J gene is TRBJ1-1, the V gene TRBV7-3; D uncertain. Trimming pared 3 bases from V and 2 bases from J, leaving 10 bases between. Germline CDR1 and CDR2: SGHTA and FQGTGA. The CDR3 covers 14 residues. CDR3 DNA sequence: TGTGCCAGCAGCTTTCTTGTCAGAAACACTGAAGCTTTCTTT. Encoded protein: CASSFLVRNTEAFF. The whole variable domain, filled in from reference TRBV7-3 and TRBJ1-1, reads GAGVSQTPSNKVTEKGKYVELRCDPISGHTALYWYRQSLGQGPEFLIYFQGTGAADDSGLPNDRFFAVRPEGSVSTLKIQRTERGDSAVYLCASSFLVRNTEAFFGQGTRLTVV.

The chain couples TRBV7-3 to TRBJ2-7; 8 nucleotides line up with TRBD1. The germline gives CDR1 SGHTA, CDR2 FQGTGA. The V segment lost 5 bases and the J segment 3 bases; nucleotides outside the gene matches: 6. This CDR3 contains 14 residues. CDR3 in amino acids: CASSPAGQVYEQYF. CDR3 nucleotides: TGTGCCAGCAGCCCCGCGGGACAGGTCTACGAGCAGTACTTC.

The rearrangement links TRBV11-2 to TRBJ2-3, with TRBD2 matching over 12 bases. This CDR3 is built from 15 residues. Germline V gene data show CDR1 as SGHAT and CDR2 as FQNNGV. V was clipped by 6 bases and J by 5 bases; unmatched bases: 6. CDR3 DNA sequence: TGTGCCAGCAGTTCTAGCGGGGGGGCCAAAGATACGCAGTATTTT. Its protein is CASSSSGGAKDTQYF. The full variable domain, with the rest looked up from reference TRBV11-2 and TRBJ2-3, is EAGVAQSPRYKIIEKRQSVAFWCNPISGHATLYWYQQILGQGPKLLIQFQNNGVVDDSQLPKDRFSAERLKGVDSTLKIQPAKLEDSAVYLCASSSSGGAKDTQYFGPGTRLTVL.